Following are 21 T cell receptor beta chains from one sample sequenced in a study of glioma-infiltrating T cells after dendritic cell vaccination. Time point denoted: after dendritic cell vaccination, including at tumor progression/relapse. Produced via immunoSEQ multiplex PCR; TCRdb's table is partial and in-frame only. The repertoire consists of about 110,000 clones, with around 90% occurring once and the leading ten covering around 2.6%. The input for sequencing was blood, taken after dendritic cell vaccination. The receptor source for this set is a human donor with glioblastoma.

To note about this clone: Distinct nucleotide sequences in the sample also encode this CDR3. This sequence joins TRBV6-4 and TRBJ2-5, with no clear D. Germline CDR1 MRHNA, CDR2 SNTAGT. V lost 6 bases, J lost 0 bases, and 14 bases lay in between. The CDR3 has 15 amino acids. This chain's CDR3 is CASSGPRHYQETQYF. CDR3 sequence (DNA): TGTGCCAGCAGCGGCCCTCGACACTACCAAGAGACCCAGTACTTC.

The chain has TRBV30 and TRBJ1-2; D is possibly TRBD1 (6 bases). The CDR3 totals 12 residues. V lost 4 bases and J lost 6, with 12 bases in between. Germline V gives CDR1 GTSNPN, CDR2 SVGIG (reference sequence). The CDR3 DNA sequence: TGTGCCTGGACCACAGGGTTTCATGGCTACACCTTC. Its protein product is CAWTTGFHGYTF.

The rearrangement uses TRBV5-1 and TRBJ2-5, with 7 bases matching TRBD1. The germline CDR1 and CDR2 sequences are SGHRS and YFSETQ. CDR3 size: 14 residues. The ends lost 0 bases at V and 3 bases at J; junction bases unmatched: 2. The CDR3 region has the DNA TGCGCCAGCAGCTTGGGGCAGGGGGAAGAGACCCAGTACTTC. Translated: CASSLGQGEETQYF.

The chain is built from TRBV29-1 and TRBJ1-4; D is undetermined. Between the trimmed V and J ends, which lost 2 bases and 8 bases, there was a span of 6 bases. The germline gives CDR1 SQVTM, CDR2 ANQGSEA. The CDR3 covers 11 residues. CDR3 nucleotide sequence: TGCAGCGTTGAAATTTTAGAAAAACTGTTTTTT. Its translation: CSVEILEKLFF.

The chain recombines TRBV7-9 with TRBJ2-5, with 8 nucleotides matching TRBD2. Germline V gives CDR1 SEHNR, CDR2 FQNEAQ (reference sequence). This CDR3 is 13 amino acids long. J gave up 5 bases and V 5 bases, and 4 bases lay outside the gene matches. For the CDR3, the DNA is TGTGCCAGCAGCGCCGGGACTAGGGAGACCCAGTACTTC. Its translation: CASSAGTRETQYF.

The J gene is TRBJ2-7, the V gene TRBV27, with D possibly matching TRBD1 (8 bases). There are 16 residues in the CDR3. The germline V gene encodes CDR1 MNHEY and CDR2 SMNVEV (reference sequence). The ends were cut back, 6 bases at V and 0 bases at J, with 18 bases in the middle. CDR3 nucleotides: TGTGCCAGCAGGGATTTACAGGGGGGGAGCTCCTACGAGCAGTACTTC. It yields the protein CASRDLQGGSSYEQYF.

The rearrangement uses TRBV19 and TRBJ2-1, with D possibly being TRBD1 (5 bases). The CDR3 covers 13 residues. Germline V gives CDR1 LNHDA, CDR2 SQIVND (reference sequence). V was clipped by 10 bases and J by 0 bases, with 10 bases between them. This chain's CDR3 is CATRQPSYNEQFF. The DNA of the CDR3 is TGTGCCACGCGACAGCCCTCCTACAATGAGCAGTTCTTC.

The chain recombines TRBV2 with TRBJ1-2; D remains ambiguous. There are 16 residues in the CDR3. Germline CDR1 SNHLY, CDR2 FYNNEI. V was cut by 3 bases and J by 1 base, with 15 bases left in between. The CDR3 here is CASSDSAGVLNYGYTF. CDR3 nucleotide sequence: TGTGCCAGCAGTGACTCGGCAGGTGTCCTTAACTATGGCTACACCTTC.

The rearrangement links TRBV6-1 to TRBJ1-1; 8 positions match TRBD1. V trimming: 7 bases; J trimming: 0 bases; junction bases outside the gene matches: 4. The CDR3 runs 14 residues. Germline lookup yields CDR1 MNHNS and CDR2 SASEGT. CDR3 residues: CASKGQGMNTEAFF. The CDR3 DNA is TGTGCCAGCAAAGGACAGGGAATGAACACTGAAGCTTTCTTT.

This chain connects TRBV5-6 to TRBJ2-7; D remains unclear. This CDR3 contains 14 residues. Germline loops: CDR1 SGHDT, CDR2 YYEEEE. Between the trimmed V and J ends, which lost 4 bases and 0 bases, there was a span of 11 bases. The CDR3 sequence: CASSPQSSSYEQYF. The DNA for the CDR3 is TGTGCCAGCAGCCCACAGAGCAGCTCCTACGAGCAGTACTTC.

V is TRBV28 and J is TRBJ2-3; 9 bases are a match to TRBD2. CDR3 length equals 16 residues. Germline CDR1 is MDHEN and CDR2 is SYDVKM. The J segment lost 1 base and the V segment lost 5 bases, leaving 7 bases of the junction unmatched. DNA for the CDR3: TGTGCCAGCAGTCGCCTACTAGCGGGCCGCACAGATACGCAGTATTTT. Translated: CASSRLLAGRTDTQYF.

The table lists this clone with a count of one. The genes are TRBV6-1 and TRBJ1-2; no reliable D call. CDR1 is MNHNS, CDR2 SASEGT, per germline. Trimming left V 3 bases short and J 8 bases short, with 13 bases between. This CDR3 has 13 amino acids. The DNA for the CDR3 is TGTGCCAGCAGTGATGGGCTGGCCAGGGGCTACACCTTC. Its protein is CASSDGLARGYTF.

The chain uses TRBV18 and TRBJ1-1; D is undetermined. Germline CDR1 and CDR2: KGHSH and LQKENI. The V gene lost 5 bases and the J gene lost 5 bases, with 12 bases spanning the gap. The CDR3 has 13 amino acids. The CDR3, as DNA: TGTGCCAGCTCAGATTTAGACAATACTGAAGCTTTCTTT. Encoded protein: CASSDLDNTEAFF.

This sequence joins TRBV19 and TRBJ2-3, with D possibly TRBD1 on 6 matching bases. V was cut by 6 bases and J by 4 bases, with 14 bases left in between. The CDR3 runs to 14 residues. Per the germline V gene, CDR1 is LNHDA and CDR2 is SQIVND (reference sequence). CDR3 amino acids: CASRGGGAADTQYF. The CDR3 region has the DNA TGTGCCAGTAGAGGGGGTGGGGCTGCAGATACGCAGTATTTT.

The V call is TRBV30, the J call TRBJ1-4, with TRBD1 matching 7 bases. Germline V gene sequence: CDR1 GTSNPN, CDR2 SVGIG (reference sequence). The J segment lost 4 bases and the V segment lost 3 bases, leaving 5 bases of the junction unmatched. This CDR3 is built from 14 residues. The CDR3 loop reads CAWRQGGYNEKLFF. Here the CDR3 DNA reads TGTGCCTGGAGGCAGGGGGGTTATAATGAAAAACTGTTTTTT.

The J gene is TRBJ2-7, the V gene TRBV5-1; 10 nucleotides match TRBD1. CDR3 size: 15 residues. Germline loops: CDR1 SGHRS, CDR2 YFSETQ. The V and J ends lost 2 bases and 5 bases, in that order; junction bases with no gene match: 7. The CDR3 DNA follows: TGCGCCAGCAGCTTAGCCCTGACAGGGGGCCACGAGCAGTACTTC. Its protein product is CASSLALTGGHEQYF.

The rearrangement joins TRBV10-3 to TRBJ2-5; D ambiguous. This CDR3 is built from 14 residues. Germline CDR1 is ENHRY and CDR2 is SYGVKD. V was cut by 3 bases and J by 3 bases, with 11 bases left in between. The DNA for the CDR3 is TGTGCCATCAGTGAAGACTCGGCTAAAGAGACCCAGTACTTC. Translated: CAISEDSAKETQYF.

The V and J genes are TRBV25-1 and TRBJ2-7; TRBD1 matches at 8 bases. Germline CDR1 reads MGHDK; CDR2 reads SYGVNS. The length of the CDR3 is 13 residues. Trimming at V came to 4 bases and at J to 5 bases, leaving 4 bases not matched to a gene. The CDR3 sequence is CASSAWTGNEQYF. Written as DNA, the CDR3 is TGTGCCAGCAGTGCCTGGACAGGGAACGAGCAGTACTTC.

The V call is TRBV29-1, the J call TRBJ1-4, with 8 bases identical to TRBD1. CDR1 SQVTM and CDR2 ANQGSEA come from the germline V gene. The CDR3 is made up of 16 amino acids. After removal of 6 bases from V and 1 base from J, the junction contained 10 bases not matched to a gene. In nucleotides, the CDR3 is TGCAGCGTCCCGGGGACAGGAGGCGGAACTAATGAAAAACTGTTTTTT. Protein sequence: CSVPGTGGGTNEKLFF.

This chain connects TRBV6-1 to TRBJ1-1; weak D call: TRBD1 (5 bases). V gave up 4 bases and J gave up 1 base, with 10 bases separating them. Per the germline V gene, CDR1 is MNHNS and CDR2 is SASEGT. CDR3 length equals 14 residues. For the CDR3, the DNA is TGTGCCAGCAGTGTCTACAGGCAGAACACTGAAGCTTTCTTT. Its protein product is CASSVYRQNTEAFF.

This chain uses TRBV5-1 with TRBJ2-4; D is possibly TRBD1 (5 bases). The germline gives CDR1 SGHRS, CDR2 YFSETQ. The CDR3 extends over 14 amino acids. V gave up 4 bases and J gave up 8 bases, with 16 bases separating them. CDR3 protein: CASSPTKGQDIQYF. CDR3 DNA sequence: TGCGCCAGCAGCCCCACCAAGGGGCAGGACATTCAGTACTTC.